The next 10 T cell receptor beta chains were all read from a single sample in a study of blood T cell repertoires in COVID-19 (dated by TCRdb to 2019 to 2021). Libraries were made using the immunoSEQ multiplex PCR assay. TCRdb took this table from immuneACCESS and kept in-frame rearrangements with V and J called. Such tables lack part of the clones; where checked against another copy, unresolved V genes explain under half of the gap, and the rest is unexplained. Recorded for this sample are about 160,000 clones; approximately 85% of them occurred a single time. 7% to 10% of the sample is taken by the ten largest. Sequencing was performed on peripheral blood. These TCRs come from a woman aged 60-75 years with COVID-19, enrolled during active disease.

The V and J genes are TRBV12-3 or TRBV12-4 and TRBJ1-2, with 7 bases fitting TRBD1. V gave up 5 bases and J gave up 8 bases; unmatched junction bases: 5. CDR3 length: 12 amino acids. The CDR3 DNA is TGTGCCAGCAGTCTGACAGGGCACGGCTACACCTTC. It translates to CASSLTGHGYTF.

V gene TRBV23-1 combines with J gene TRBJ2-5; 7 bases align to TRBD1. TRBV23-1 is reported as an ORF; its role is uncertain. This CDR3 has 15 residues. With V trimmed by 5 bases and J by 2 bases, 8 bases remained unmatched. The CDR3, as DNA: TGCGCCAGCAGTAACGGACAGGACGGGCAAGAGACCCAGTACTTC. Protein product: CASSNGQDGQETQYF.

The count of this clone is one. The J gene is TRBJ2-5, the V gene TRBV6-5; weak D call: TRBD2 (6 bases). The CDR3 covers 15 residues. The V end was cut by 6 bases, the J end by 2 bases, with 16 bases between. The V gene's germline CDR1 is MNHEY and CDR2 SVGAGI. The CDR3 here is CASRRDLGPQETQYF. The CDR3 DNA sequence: TGTGCCAGCAGGAGGGACTTAGGGCCTCAAGAGACCCAGTACTTC.

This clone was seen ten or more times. The CDR3 sequence: CASRGGSTAETQYF. In DNA form, the CDR3 reads TGTGCCAGCAGGGGCGGGAGTACGGCAGAGACCCAGTACTTC. The gene calls are TRBV2 and TRBJ2-5, with 7 bases matching TRBD2. From germline, CDR1 is SNHLY and CDR2 FYNNEI. The CDR3 runs 14 residues. J lost 4 bases, V lost 6 bases, and 8 bases had no gene match.

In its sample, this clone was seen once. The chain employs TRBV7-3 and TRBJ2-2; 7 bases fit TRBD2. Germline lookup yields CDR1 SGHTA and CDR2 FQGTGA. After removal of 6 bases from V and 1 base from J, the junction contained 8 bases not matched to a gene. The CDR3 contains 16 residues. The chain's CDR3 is CASSSLAGLNTGELFF. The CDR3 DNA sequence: TGTGCCAGCAGTTCCTTAGCGGGTCTGAACACCGGGGAGCTGTTTTTT.

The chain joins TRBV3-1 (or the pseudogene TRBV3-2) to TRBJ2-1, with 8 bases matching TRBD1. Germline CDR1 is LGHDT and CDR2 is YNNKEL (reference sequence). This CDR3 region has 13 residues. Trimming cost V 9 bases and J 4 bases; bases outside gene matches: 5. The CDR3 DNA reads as TGTGCCAGGGGACAGGAGGGTTACAATGAGCAGTTCTTC. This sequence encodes CARGQEGYNEQFF.

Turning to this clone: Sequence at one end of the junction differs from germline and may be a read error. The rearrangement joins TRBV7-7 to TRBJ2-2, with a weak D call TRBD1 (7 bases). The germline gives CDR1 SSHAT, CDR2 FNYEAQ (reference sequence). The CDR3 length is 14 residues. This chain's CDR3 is CASSSQGGTGELFF. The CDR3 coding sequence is TGTGCTAGCAGCTCCCAGGGGGGCACCGGGGAGCTGTTTTTT.

The CDR3 spells CASSFLAGGPNEQFF. The CDR3 coding sequence is TGTGCCAGCAGCTTTCTAGCGGGAGGACCCAATGAGCAGTTCTTC. The rearrangement uses TRBV7-6 and TRBJ2-1, with 11 positions matching TRBD2. This CDR3 spans 15 amino acids. With 3 bases clipped from V and 6 bases from J, the junction kept 4 bases outside the gene matches. CDR1 SGHVS and CDR2 FNYEAQ come from the germline V gene.

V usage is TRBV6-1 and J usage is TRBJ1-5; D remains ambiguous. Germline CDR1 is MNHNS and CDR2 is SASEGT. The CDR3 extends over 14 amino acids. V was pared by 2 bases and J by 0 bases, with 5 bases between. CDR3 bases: TGTGCCAGCAGTGAAATATATAGCAATCAGCCCCAGCATTTT. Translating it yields CASSEIYSNQPQHF.

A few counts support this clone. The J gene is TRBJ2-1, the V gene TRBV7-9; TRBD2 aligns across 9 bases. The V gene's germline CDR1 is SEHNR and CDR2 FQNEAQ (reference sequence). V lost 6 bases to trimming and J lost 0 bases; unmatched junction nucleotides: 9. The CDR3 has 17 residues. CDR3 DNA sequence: TGTGCCAGCAGGAGTTCGAGCGGGGGGAGCTCCTACAATGAGCAGTTCTTC. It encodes CASRSSSGGSSYNEQFF.